These T cell receptor beta chains were read from a single sample in a study of somatic mutations in cytotoxic T cells in rheumatoid arthritis. Produced via immunoSEQ multiplex PCR; TCRdb's table is partial and in-frame only. The sample has about 15,000 clones; around 90% are singletons. The sample comprised CD4+ T cells sorted from blood. The receptors originated from a man aged 65-85 years with rheumatoid arthritis. CDR3s include the opening cysteine and the closing phenylalanine or tryptophan. A D gene is named only where the DNA matches it firmly. Clone size is not always given. Where it is, it says once, few, many or a class for expanded clones.

j_call: TRBJ1-5; clone_size: NA; d_call: NA; v_call: TRBV6-1; cdr3_aa: CASNRRDNQPQHF; cdr3_nt: TGTGCCAGCAACCGACGGGACAATCAGCCCCAGCATTTT
j_call: TRBJ2-3; clone_size: NA; d_call: NA; v_call: TRBV5-1; cdr3_aa: CASSLGDRIDTDTQYF; cdr3_nt: TGCGCCAGCAGCTTGGGTGACAGGATAGACACAGATACGCAGTATTTT
j_call: TRBJ2-6; clone_size: NA; d_call: NA; v_call: TRBV2; cdr3_aa: CASTNRPRSGANVLTF; cdr3_nt: TGTGCCAGCACGAACAGGCCCCGCTCTGGGGCCAACGTCCTGACTTTC
j_call: TRBJ1-3; clone_size: NA; d_call: NA; v_call: TRBV30; cdr3_aa: CAWRAQAYSGNTIYF; cdr3_nt: TGTGCCTGGAGGGCACAGGCTTACTCTGGAAACACCATATATTTT
j_call: TRBJ2-2; clone_size: NA; d_call: TRBD1; v_call: TRBV19; cdr3_aa: CASKGQANTGELFF; cdr3_nt: TGTGCCAGTAAGGGACAGGCGAACACCGGGGAGCTGTTTTTT
j_call: TRBJ2-3; clone_size: NA; d_call: TRBD2; v_call: TRBV6-5; cdr3_aa: CASSPTSGERDTQYF; cdr3_nt: TGTGCCAGCAGTCCGACTAGCGGGGAAAGGGATACGCAGTATTTT
j_call: TRBJ1-2; clone_size: NA; d_call: NA; v_call: TRBV19; cdr3_aa: CASSVLRGGKGFNGYTF; cdr3_nt: TGTGCCAGTAGCGTGCTGAGGGGGGGCAAGGGTTTCAATGGCTACACCTTC
j_call: TRBJ2-2; clone_size: NA; d_call: TRBD1; v_call: TRBV27; cdr3_aa: CASAWGQGKYIGELFF; cdr3_nt: TGTGCCAGCGCATGGGGACAGGGAAAATACATCGGGGAGCTGTTTTTT
j_call: TRBJ1-1; clone_size: NA; d_call: NA; v_call: TRBV28; cdr3_aa: CASSSTGIEAFF; cdr3_nt: TGTGCCAGCAGTTCTACAGGGATTGAAGCTTTCTTT
j_call: TRBJ1-4; clone_size: NA; d_call: NA; v_call: TRBV6-5; cdr3_aa: CASSFRLPNEKLFF; cdr3_nt: TGTGCCAGCAGTTTCAGACTTCCTAATGAAAAACTGTTTTTT
j_call: TRBJ1-6; clone_size: NA; d_call: TRBD1; v_call: TRBV5-1; cdr3_aa: CASSIGQGMDSPLHF; cdr3_nt: TGCGCCAGCAGCATTGGACAGGGGATGGACTCACCCCTCCACTTT
j_call: TRBJ2-7; clone_size: NA; d_call: TRBD1; v_call: TRBV10-2; cdr3_aa: CASRQGFVYEQYF; cdr3_nt: TGCGCCAGCAGACAGGGGTTCGTATACGAGCAGTACTTC
j_call: TRBJ1-6; clone_size: NA; d_call: TRBD1; v_call: TRBV6-5; cdr3_aa: CASSTGTANNSPLHF; cdr3_nt: TGTGCCAGCAGTACTGGGACAGCTAATAATTCACCCCTCCACTTT
j_call: TRBJ2-6; clone_size: once; d_call: NA; v_call: TRBV5-2; cdr3_aa: CASKFVRSTQSRANVLTF; cdr3_nt: TGTGCCAGCAAGTTCGTAAGGAGTACACAAAGTCGGGCCAACGTCCTGACTTTC
j_call: TRBJ2-1; clone_size: NA; d_call: TRBD2; v_call: TRBV4-1; cdr3_aa: CASSHPSGRGTYNEQFF; cdr3_nt: TGCGCCAGCAGCCACCCCAGCGGGAGGGGCACCTACAATGAGCAGTTCTTC
j_call: TRBJ1-5; clone_size: NA; d_call: NA; v_call: TRBV19; cdr3_aa: CASSIWGEGNQPQHF; cdr3_nt: TGTGCCAGTAGTATTTGGGGGGAGGGCAATCAGCCCCAGCATTTT
j_call: TRBJ1-1; clone_size: NA; d_call: NA; v_call: TRBV7-6; cdr3_aa: CASSLMAQGLTEAFF; cdr3_nt: TGTGCCAGCAGCTTAATGGCACAGGGTCTCACTGAAGCTTTCTTT
j_call: TRBJ2-7; clone_size: NA; d_call: TRBD1; v_call: TRBV7-9; cdr3_aa: CASSTQGVRVNEQYF; cdr3_nt: TGTGCCAGCAGCACGCAGGGGGTAAGGGTAAACGAGCAGTACTTC
j_call: TRBJ2-7; clone_size: NA; d_call: TRBD1; v_call: TRBV29-1; cdr3_aa: CSFRTGAHEQYF; cdr3_nt: TGCAGCTTCAGGACAGGGGCCCACGAGCAGTACTTC
j_call: TRBJ2-7; clone_size: NA; d_call: NA; v_call: TRBV2; cdr3_aa: CASSETENYEQYF; cdr3_nt: TGTGCCAGCAGTGAAACAGAGAACTACGAGCAGTACTTC
j_call: TRBJ2-3; clone_size: NA; d_call: NA; v_call: TRBV29-1; cdr3_aa: CSVVGQGFTDTQYF; cdr3_nt: TGCAGCGTTGTAGGGCAGGGGTTCACAGATACGCAGTATTTT
j_call: TRBJ2-5; clone_size: NA; d_call: NA; v_call: TRBV28; cdr3_aa: CASSPSVRETQYF; cdr3_nt: TGTGCCAGCAGTCCTAGTGTGAGAGAGACCCAGTACTTC
j_call: TRBJ1-2; clone_size: NA; d_call: TRBD1; v_call: TRBV12-5; cdr3_aa: CASVDQGGAYGYTF; cdr3_nt: TGTGCTAGTGTCGACCAAGGGGGCGCCTATGGCTACACCTTC
j_call: TRBJ2-3; clone_size: NA; d_call: NA; v_call: TRBV9; cdr3_aa: CASSVTSRTDTQYF; cdr3_nt: TGTGCCAGCAGCGTTACTAGCCGCACAGATACGCAGTATTTT
j_call: TRBJ1-3; clone_size: NA; d_call: TRBD1; v_call: TRBV7-6; cdr3_aa: CASSATGSGNTIYF; cdr3_nt: TGTGCCAGCAGCGCGACAGGGTCAGGAAACACCATATATTTT
j_call: TRBJ2-3; clone_size: NA; d_call: NA; v_call: TRBV5-1; cdr3_aa: CASSLGAQGITDTQYF; cdr3_nt: TGCGCCAGCAGCTTGGGGGCCCAGGGAATCACAGATACGCAGTATTTT